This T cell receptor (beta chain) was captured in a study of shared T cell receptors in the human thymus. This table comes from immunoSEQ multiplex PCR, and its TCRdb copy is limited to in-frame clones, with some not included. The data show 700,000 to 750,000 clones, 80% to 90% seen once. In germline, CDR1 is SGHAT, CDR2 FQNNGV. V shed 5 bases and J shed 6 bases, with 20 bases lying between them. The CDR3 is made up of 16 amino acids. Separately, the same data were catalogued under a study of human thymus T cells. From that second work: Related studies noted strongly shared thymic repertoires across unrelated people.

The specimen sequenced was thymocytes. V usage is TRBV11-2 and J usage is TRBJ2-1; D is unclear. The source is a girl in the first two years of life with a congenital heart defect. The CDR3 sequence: CASSPEVESMGNEQFF. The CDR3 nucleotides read TGTGCCAGCAGCCCCGAGGTAGAAAGTATGGGCAATGAGCAGTTCTTC.